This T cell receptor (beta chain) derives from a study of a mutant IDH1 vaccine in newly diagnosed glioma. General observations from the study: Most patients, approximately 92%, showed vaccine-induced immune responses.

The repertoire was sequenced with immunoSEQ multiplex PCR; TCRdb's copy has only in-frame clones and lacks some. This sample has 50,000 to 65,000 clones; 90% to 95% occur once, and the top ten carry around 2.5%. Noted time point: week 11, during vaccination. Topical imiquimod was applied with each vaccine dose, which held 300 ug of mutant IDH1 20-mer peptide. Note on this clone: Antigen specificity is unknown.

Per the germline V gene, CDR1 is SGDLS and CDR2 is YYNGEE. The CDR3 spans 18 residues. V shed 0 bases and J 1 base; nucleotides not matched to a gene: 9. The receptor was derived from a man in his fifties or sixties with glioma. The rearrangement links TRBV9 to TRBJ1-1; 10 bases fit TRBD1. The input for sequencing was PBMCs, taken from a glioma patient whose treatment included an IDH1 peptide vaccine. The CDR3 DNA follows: TGTGCCAGCAGCGTAGTTGGCGACAGGGGGCCCCAGAACACTGAAGCTTTCTTT. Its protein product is CASSVVGDRGPQNTEAFF.